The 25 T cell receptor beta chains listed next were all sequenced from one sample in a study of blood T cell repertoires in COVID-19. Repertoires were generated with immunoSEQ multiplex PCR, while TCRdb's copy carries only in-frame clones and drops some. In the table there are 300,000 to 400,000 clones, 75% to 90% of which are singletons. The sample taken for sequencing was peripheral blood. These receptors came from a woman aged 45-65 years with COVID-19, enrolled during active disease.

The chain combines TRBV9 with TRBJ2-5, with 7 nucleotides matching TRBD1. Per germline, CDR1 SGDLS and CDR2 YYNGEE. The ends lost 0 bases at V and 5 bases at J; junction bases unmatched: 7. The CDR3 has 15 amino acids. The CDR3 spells CASSVVLGGGETQYF. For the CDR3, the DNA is TGTGCCAGCAGCGTAGTCTTAGGGGGCGGTGAGACCCAGTACTTC. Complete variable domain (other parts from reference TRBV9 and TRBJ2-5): DSGVTQTPKHLITATGQRVTLRCSPRSGDLSVYWYQQSLDQGLQFLIQYYNGEERAKGNILERFSAQQFPDLHSELNLSSLELGDSALYFCASSVVLGGGETQYFGPGTRLLVL.

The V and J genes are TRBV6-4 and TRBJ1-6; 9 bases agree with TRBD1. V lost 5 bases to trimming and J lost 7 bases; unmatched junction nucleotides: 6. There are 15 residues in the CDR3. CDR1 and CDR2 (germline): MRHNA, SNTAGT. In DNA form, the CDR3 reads TGTGCCAGCAGTTTTGGGACAGGGAAGAATTCACCCCTCCACTTT. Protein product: CASSFGTGKNSPLHF.

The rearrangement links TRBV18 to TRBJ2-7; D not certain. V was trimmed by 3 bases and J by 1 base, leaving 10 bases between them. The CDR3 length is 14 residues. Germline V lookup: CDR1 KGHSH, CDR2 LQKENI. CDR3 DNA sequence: TGTGCCAGCTCACCTCATGCTAAATCCTACGAGCAGTACTTC. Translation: CASSPHAKSYEQYF.

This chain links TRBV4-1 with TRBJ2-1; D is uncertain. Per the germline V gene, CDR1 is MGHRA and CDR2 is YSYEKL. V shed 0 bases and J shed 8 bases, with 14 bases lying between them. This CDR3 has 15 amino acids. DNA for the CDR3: TGCGCCAGCAGCCAAGAAGAGAGGCTTTTGGATGAGCAGTTCTTC. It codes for CASSQEERLLDEQFF.

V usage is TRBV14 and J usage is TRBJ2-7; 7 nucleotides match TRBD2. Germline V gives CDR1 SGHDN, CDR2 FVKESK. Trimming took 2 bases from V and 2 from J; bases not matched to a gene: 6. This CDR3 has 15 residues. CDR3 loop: CASSQWGGRAYEQYF. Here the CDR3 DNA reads TGTGCCAGCAGCCAATGGGGGGGACGGGCCTACGAGCAGTACTTC.

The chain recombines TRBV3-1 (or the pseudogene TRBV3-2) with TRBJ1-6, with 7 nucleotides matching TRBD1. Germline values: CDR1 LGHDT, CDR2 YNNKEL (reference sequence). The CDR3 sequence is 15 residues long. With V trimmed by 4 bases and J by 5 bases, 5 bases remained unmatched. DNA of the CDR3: TGTGCCAGCAGCCGGGGGACAGTCAATAATTCACCCCTCCACTTT. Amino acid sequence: CASSRGTVNNSPLHF.

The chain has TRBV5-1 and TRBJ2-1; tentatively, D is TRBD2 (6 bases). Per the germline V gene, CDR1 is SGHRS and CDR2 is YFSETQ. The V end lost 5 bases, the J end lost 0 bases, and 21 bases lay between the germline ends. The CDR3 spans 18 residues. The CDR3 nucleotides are TGCGCCAGCAGGGGAACGGGACGGCCCGGGGGCTCCTACAATGAGCAGTTCTTC. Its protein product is CASRGTGRPGGSYNEQFF.

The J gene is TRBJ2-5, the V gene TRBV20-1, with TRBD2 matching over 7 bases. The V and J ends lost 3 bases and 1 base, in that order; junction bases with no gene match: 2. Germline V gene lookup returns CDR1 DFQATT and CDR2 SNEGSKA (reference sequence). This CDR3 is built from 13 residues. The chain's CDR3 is CSASLAVQETQYF. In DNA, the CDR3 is TGCAGTGCTAGTCTAGCGGTCCAAGAGACCCAGTACTTC.

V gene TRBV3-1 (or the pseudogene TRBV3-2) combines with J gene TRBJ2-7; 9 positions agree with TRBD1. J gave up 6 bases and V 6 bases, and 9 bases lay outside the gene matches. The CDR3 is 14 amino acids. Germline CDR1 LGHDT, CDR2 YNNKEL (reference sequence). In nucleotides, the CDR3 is TGTGCCAGCAGGGACACAGGGGGCGCAGGCGAGCAGTACTTC. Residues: CASRDTGGAGEQYF.

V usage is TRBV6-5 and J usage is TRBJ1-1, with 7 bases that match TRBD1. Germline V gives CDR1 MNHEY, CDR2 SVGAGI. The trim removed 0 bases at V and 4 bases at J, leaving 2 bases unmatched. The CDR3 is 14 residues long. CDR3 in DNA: TGTGCCAGCAGTTACTCAGGGGGCGGCACTGAAGCTTTCTTT. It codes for CASSYSGGGTEAFF.

The CDR3 sequence: CASSRDSEETQYF. CDR3 nucleotides: TGTGCCAGCTCAAGGGACAGCGAAGAGACCCAGTACTTC. The chain uses TRBV6-5 and TRBJ2-5; 7 nucleotides align to TRBD1. Germline V gene sequence: CDR1 MNHEY, CDR2 SVGAGI. The CDR3 loop spans 13 amino acids. The V gene end was trimmed by 8 bases and the J gene end by 3 bases; junction bases not matched to a gene: 6.

The CDR3 is CASSVLGATMNTEAFF. In DNA form, the CDR3 reads TGCGCCAGCAGTGTCCTGGGAGCGACGATGAACACTGAAGCTTTCTTT. The chain links TRBV10-1 to TRBJ1-1, with no clear D. Germline values: CDR1 WNHNN, CDR2 SYGVQD (reference sequence). The CDR3 sequence is 16 residues long. The V end lost 4 bases, the J end lost 0 bases, and 15 bases lay between the germline ends.

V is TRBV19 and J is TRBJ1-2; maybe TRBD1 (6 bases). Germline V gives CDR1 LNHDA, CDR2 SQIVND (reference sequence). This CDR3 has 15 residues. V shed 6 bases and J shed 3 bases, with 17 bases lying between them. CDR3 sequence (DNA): TGTGCCAGTAGCTCCGGGGGGGCACCTTACTATGGCTACACCTTC. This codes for CASSSGGAPYYGYTF.

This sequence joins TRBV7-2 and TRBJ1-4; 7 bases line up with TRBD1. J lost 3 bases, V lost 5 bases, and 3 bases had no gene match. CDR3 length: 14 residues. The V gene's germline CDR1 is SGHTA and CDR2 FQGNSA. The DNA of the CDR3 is TGTGCCAGCAGCCACAGGGGAGCTAATGAAAAACTGTTTTTT. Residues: CASSHRGANEKLFF.

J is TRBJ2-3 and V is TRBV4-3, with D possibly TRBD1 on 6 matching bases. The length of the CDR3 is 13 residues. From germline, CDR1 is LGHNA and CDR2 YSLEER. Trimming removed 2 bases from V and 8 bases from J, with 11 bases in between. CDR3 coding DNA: TGCGCCAGCAGCCAAAACACAGGGTTTACGCAGTATTTT. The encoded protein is CASSQNTGFTQYF.

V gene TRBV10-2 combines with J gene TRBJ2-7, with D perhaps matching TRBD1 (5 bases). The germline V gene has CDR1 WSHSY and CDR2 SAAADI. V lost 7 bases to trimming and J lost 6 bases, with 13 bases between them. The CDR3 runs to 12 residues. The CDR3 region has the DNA TGCGCCAGCAAGCTAAAGGGGATCGAGCAGTACTTC. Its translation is CASKLKGIEQYF.

CDR3 DNA: TGTGCCAGCAGCTTGCGACTAGCGGCTAGCACAGATACGCAGTATTTT. Translated: CASSLRLAASTDTQYF. This chain connects TRBV5-4 to TRBJ2-3, with 9 positions matching TRBD2. The V gene end was trimmed by 1 base and the J gene end by 0 bases; junction bases not matched to a gene: 3. The CDR3 has 16 residues. Germline CDR1 is SGHNT and CDR2 is YYREEE (reference sequence).

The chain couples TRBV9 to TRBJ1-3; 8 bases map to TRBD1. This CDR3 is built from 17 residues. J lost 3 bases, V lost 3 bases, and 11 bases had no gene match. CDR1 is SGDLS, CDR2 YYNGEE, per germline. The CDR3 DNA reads TGTGCCAGCAGCGCCCGGACAGGGTTTGCTCATGGAAACACCATATATTTT. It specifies CASSARTGFAHGNTIYF.

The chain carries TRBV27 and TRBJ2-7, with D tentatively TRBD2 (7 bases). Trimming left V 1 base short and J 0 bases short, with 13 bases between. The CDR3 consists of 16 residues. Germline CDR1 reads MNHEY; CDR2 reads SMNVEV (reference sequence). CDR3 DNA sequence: TGTGCCAGCAGTTTATTAGGGGGGGGGAGCTCCTACGAGCAGTACTTC. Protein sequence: CASSLLGGGSSYEQYF.

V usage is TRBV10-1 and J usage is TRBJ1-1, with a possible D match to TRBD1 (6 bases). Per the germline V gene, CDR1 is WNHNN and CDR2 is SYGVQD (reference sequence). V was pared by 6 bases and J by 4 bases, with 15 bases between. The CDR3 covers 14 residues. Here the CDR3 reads CASRDDRQLTEAFF. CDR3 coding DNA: TGCGCCAGCAGGGACGACAGGCAGCTCACTGAAGCTTTCTTT.

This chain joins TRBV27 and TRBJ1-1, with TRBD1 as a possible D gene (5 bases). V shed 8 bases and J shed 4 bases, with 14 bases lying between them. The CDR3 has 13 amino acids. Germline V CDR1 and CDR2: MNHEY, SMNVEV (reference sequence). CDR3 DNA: TGTGCCAGCCCTCATATCCAGGGCACTGAAGCTTTCTTT. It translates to CASPHIQGTEAFF.

The CDR3 here is CAWDRGAGSYEQYF. CDR3 nucleotides: TGTGCCTGGGACCGGGGTGCGGGCTCCTACGAGCAGTACTTC. This rearrangement joins TRBV30 to TRBJ2-7; D is possibly TRBD2 (5 bases). The CDR3 contains 14 residues. Germline V gene data show CDR1 as GTSNPN and CDR2 as SVGIG (reference sequence). Trimming took 5 bases from V and 0 from J, leaving 14 bases between them.

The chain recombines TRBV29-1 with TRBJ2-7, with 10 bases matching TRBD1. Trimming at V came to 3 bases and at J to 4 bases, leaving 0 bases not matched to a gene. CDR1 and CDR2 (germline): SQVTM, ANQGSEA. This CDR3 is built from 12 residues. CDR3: CSVEGQGYEQYF. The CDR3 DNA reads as TGCAGCGTTGAGGGACAGGGGTACGAGCAGTACTTC.

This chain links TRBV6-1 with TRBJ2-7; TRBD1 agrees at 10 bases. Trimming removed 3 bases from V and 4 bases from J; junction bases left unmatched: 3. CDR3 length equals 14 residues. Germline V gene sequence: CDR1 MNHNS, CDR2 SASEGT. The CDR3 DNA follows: TGTGCCAGCAGTGAGGGGACAGGGGATTACGAGCAGTACTTC. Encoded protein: CASSEGTGDYEQYF.

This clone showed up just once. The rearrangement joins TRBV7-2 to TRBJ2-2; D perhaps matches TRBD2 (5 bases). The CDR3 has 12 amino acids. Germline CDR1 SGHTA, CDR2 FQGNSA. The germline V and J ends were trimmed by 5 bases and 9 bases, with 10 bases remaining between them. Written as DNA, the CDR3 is TGTGCCAGCAGCCCGGGAAAGAGGGAGCTGTTTTTT. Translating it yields CASSPGKRELFF.